This entry features one T cell receptor (beta chain) sequence. What it binds is unknown. This specimen comes from a study of regulatory T cells in long-lasting Graves disease. The study, taken as a whole, reports: A reduction in accuracy may have resulted from the small sample size. Persistent disease samples used TRBV28, TRBJ1-2 and TRBJ2-5 preferentially.

Time point reported: persistent/refractory GD, antithyroid drugs over 5 years with positive TRAb. RNA isolated from PBMCs was used to make the TCR library. This CDR3 is built from 16 residues. CDR1 and CDR2 from the germline V gene are MNHEY and SMNVEV (reference sequence). V trimming: 4 bases; J trimming: 5 bases; junction bases outside the gene matches: 13. Arm-PCR of CDR3 regions with iRepertoire HTBI primers generated TCR beta libraries. TCRdb ran MiXCR on the multiplex PCR reads and lists one entry per CDR3 protein. The sample has roughly 450,000 distinct CDR3 sequences, around 20% seen once. The sequence was collected from a female donor with Graves disease. Sample: peripheral blood mononuclear cells (PBMCs), taken when the disease was refractory, from a patient treated with antithyroid drugs. The V gene is TRBV27, the J gene TRBJ2-7, with 8 nucleotides matching TRBD2. Here the CDR3 DNA reads TGTGCCAGCAGTTCACCTTCCGGGGGGGCCGGCCACGAGCAGTACTTC. Translation gives CASSSPSGGAGHEQYF.